These T cell receptor beta chains were read from a single sample in a study of shared clonotypes between healthy human individuals. Some clones are missing from TCRdb's copy, which holds only in-frame ones; the method was immunoSEQ multiplex PCR. The sample records more than 400,000 clones, 90% to 96% being singletons. The sequenced sample consisted of naive CD4+ T cells sorted from blood. These receptors were obtained from a woman in her 30s in good health. Each CDR3 is given with its conserved first and last residue. D genes are given only for firm matches. The size entry is marked missing in some rows and otherwise reads once, few, many or a size class.

>14|NA|TRBV18|NA|TRBJ2-2
CASSPPGQTGELFF
TGTGCCAGCTCACCACCGGGGCAAACCGGGGAGCTGTTTTTT
>14|NA|TRBV19|NA|TRBJ2-7
CASSQVDNPYEQYF
TGTGCCAGTAGTCAGGTGGACAACCCCTACGAGCAGTACTTC
>13|once|TRBV14|NA|TRBJ2-7
CASSHTPRDEQYF
TGTGCCAGCAGCCACACACCGCGGGACGAGCAGTACTTC
>17|NA|TRBV18|TRBD2|TRBJ2-1
CASSKPGASGSYNEQFF
TGTGCCAGCTCAAAGCCCGGGGCTAGCGGCTCCTACAATGAGCAGTTCTTC
>15|NA|TRBV28|NA|TRBJ2-2
CASSGGTVNTGELFF
TGTGCCAGCAGTGGGGGGACAGTGAACACCGGGGAGCTGTTTTTT
>16|NA|TRBV5-1|TRBD1|TRBJ2-1
CASSLARDRVRNEQFF
TGCGCCAGCAGCTTGGCCCGGGACAGGGTGCGAAATGAGCAGTTCTTC
>17|NA|TRBV14|TRBD1|TRBJ1-2
CASSQEFGTGFYYGYTF
TGTGCCAGCAGCCAAGAGTTTGGGACAGGCTTCTACTATGGCTACACCTTC
>17|NA|TRBV15|TRBD1|TRBJ1-2
CATSRDLGGQGAAGYTF
TGTGCCACCAGCAGAGACCTAGGGGGACAGGGGGCTGCTGGCTACACCTTC
>15|NA|TRBV29-1|NA|TRBJ2-1
CSVTPRDASYNEQFF
TGCAGCGTGACCCCACGGGATGCCTCCTACAATGAGCAGTTCTTC
>12|NA|TRBV5-4|NA|TRBJ2-2
CASSLDTGELFF
TGTGCCAGCAGCTTAGACACCGGGGAGCTGTTTTTT
>14|NA|TRBV7-8|NA|TRBJ2-7
CASSPRTNSYEQYF
TGTGCCAGCAGCCCTAGGACTAATTCCTACGAGCAGTACTTC
>17|NA|TRBV7-9|NA|TRBJ2-1
CASSLGGPPRPYNEQFF
TGTGCCAGCAGCTTAGGAGGCCCACCGAGACCCTACAATGAGCAGTTCTTC
>12|once|TRBV9|NA|TRBJ2-2
CASSKNTGELFF
TGTGCCAGCAGCAAGAACACCGGGGAGCTGTTTTTT
>16|NA|TRBV29-1|TRBD1|TRBJ2-7
CSVGVPRDSYTYEQYF
TGCAGCGTTGGTGTCCCCCGGGACAGCTATACCTACGAGCAGTACTTC
>15|NA|TRBV5-1|NA|TRBJ1-1
CASSFSGLRDTEAFF
TGCGCCAGCAGCTTTTCAGGGTTAAGGGACACTGAAGCTTTCTTT
>16|NA|TRBV7-6|TRBD2|TRBJ2-7
CASSPIAGSLPSEQYF
TGTGCCAGCAGCCCAATAGCGGGATCCCTTCCCTCCGAGCAGTACTTC
>15|NA|TRBV5-1|NA|TRBJ1-3
CASSLGANSGNTIYF
TGCGCCAGCAGCTTGGGCGCCAACTCTGGAAACACCATATATTTT
>14|NA|TRBV28|NA|TRBJ1-1
CASSSTGGNTEAFF
TGTGCCAGCAGTTCCACGGGGGGGAACACTGAAGCTTTCTTT
>15|NA|TRBV4-1|NA|TRBJ1-1
CASSQDRVMNTEAFF
TGCGCCAGCAGCCAAGATAGGGTGATGAACACTGAAGCTTTCTTT
>9|once|TRBV19|NA|TRBJ2-3
CATLNSQYF
TGTGCCACCCTCAACAGCCAGTATTTT
>14|NA|TRBV4-1|TRBD2|TRBJ2-7
CASSQVELAGEQYF
TGCGCCAGCAGCCAAGTTGAACTAGCGGGTGAGCAGTACTTC
>12|NA|TRBV30|NA|TRBJ1-4
CAWGAGDEKLFF
TGTGCCTGGGGGGCCGGGGACGAAAAACTGTTTTTT
>16|NA|TRBV7-9|TRBD1|TRBJ1-2
CASSRNSNPGGRGYTF
TGTGCCAGCAGCCGGAACTCAAACCCAGGGGGCCGGGGCTACACCTTC
>12|NA|TRBV6-5|NA|TRBJ1-5
CASSTGSQPQHF
TGTGCCAGCAGTACGGGGTCACAGCCCCAGCATTTT
>13|NA|TRBV6-6|NA|TRBJ1-2
CASSYERAIGYTF
TGTGCCAGCAGTTACGAGAGGGCGATCGGCTACACCTTC
>14|NA|TRBV2|NA|TRBJ1-1
CASRVGSKNTEAFF
TGTGCCAGCAGGGTGGGATCCAAGAACACTGAAGCTTTCTTT
>14|NA|TRBV28|NA|TRBJ2-1
CASSLLQGNNEQFF
TGTGCCAGCAGTTTGTTACAGGGTAACAATGAGCAGTTCTTC
>12|NA|TRBV28|NA|TRBJ2-7
CASRDATYEQYF
TGTGCCAGCAGAGACGCTACCTACGAGCAGTACTTC